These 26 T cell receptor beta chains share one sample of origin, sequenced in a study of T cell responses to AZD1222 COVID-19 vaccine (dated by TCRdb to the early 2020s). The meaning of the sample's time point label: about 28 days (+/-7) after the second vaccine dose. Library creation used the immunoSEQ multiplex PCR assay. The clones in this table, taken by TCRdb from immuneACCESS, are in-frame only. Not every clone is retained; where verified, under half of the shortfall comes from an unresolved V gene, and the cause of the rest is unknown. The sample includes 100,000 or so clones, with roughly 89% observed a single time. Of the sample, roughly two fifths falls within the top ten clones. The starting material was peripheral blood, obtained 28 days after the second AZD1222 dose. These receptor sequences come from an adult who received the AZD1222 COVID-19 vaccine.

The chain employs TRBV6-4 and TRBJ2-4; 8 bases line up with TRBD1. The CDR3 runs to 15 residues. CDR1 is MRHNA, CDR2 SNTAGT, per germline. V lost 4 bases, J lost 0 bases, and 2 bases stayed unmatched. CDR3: CASSVRGQAKNIQYF. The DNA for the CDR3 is TGTGCCAGCAGTGTCAGGGGGCAAGCCAAAAACATTCAGTACTTC.

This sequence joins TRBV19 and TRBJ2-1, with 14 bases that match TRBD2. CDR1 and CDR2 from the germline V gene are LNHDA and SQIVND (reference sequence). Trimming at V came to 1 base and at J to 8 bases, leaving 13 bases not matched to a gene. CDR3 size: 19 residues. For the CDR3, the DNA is TGTGCCAGTAGTATAGGGGGGACTAGCGGGAGATTAAAAGGCGATGAGCAGTTCTTC. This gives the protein CASSIGGTSGRLKGDEQFF.

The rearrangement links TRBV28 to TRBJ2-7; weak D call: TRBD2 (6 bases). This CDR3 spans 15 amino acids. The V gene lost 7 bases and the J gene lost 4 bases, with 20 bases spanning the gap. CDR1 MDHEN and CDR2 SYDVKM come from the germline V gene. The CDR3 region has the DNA TGTGCCAGCACCCTATTAGGCGGAGGGCGGTACGAGCAGTACTTC. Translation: CASTLLGGGRYEQYF.

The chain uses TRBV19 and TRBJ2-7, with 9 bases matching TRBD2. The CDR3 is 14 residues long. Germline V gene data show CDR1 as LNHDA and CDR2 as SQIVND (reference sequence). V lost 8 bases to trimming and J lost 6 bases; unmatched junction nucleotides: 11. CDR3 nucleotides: TGTGCCAGTGGAGTGCCGGGACTAGCCTCCGAGCAGTACTTC. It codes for CASGVPGLASEQYF.

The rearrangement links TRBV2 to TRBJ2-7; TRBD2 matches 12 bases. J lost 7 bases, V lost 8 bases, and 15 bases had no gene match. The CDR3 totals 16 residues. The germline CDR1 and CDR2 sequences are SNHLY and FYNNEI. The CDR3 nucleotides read TGTGCCAGCCAAGGATTTCTAGCGGGAGGGTCGGGAGAGCAGTACTTC. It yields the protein CASQGFLAGGSGEQYF.

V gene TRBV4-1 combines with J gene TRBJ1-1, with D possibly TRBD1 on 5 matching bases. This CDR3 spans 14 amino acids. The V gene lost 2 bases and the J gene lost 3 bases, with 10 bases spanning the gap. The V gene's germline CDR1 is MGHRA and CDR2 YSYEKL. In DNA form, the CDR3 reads TGCGCCAGCAGCCAATACCAGGGAGACACTGAAGCTTTCTTT. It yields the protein CASSQYQGDTEAFF.

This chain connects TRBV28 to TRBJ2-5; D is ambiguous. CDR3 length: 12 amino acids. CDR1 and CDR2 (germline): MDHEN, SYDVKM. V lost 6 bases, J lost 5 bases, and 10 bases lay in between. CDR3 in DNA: TGTGCCAGCAGCCTGTTACAGGAGACCCAGTACTTC. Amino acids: CASSLLQETQYF.

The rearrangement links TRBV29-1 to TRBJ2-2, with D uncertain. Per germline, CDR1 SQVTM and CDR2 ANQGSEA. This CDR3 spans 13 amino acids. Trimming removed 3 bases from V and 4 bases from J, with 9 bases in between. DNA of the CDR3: TGCAGCGTTGACCGTTGGAGCACCGGGGAGCTGTTTTTT. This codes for CSVDRWSTGELFF.

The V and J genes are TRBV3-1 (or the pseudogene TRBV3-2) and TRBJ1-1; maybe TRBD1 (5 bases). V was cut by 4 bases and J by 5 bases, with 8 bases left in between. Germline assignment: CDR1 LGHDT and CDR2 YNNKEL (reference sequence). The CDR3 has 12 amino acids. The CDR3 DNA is TGTGCCAGCAGCCGCGGGACGACTGAAGCTTTCTTT. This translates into CASSRGTTEAFF.

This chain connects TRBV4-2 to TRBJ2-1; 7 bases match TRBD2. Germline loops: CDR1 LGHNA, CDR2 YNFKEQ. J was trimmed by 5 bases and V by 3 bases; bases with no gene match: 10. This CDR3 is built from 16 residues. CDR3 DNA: TGTGCCAGCAGCCAGAACTCCGGTGGGACTAACAATGAGCAGTTCTTC. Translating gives CASSQNSGGTNNEQFF.

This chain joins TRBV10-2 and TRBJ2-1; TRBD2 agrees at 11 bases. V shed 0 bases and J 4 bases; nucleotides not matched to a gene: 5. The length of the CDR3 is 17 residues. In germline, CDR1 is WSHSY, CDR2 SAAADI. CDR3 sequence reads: CASSESRLAGLYNEQFF. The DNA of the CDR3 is TGCGCCAGCAGTGAGTCGAGACTAGCGGGGTTGTACAATGAGCAGTTCTTC.

CDR3 in amino acids: CAPFWANTEAFF. CDR3 bases: TGTGCCCCCTTCTGGGCTAACACTGAAGCTTTCTTT. The V and J genes are TRBV5-6 and TRBJ1-1; no firm D call. Trimming shortened V by 10 bases and J by 2 bases, and 12 bases separated the two germline ends. From germline, CDR1 is SGHDT and CDR2 YYEEEE. CDR3 size: 12 residues.

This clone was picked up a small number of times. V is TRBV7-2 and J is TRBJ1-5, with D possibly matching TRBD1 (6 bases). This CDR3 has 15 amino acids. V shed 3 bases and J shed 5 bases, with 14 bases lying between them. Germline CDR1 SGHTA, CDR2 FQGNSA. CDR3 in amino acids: CASSFRSGGDQPQHF. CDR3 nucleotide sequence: TGTGCCAGCAGCTTTAGGTCCGGGGGCGATCAGCCCCAGCATTTT.

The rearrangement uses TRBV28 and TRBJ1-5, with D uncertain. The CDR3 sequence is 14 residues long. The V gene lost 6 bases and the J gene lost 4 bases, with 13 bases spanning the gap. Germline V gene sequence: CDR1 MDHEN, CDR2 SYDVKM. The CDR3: CASRLGTGNQPQHF. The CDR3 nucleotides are TGTGCCAGCAGACTAGGTACCGGGAATCAGCCCCAGCATTTT.

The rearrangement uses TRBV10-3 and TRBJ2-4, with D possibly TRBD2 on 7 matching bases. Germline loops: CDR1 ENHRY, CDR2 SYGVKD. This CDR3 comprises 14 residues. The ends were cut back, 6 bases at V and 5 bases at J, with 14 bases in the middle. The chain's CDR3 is CAISAGGAQNIQYF. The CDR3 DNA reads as TGTGCCATCAGCGCTGGGGGGGCGCAAAACATTCAGTACTTC.

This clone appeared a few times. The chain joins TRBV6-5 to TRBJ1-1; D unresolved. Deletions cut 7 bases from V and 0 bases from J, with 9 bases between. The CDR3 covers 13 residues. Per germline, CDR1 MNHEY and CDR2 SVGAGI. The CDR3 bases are TGTGCCAGCACTGGCAGTATGAACACTGAAGCTTTCTTT. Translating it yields CASTGSMNTEAFF.

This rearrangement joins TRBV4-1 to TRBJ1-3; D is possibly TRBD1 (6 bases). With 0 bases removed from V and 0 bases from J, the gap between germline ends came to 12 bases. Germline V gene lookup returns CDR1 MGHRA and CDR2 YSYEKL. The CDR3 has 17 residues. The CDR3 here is CASSQDRQVGSGNTIYF. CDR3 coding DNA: TGCGCCAGCAGCCAAGACCGACAGGTGGGCTCTGGAAACACCATATATTTT.

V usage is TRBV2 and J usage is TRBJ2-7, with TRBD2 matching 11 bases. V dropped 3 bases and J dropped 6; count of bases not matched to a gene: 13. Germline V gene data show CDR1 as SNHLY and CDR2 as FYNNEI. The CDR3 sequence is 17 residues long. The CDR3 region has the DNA TGTGCCAGCAGTGATGTCCTTAGCGGGAGGGCCCCGGGCGAGCAGTACTTC. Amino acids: CASSDVLSGRAPGEQYF.

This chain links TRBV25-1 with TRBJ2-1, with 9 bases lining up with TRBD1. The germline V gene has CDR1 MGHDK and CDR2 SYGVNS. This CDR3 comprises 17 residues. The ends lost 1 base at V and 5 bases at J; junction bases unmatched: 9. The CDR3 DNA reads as TGTGCCAGCAGTGAATCAGCTAGAGACAGGGGGAACAATGAGCAGTTCTTC. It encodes CASSESARDRGNNEQFF.

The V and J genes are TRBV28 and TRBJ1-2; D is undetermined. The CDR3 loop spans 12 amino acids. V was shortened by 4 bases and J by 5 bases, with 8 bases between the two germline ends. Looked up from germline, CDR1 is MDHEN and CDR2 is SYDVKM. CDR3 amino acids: CASSYQVYGYTF. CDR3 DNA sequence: TGTGCCAGCAGTTACCAGGTTTATGGCTACACCTTC.

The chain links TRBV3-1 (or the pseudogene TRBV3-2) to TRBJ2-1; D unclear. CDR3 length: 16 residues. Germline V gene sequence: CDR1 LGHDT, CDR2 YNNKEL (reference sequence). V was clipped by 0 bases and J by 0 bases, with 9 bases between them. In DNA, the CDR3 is TGTGCCAGCAGCCAAGATTACCCGGGCTCCTACAATGAGCAGTTCTTC. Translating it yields CASSQDYPGSYNEQFF.

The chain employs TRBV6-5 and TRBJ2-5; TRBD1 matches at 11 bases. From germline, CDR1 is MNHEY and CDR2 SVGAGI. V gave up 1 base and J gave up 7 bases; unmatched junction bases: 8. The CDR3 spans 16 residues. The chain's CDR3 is CASSYYQPGQGGTQYF. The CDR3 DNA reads TGTGCCAGCAGTTACTACCAACCGGGACAGGGGGGGACCCAGTACTTC.

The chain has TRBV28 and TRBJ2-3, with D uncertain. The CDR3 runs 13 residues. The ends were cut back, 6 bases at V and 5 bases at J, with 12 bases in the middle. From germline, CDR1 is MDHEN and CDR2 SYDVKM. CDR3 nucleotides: TGTGCCAGCAGAGGAAGGCTAGAAGATACGCAGTATTTT. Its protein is CASRGRLEDTQYF.

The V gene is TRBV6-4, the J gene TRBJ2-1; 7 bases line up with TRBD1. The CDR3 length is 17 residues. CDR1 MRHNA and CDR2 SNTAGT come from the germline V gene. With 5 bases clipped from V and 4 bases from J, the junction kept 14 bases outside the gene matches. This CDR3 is CASSSFPGQINYNEQFF. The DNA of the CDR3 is TGTGCCAGCAGTTCATTCCCGGGACAGATAAATTACAATGAGCAGTTCTTC.

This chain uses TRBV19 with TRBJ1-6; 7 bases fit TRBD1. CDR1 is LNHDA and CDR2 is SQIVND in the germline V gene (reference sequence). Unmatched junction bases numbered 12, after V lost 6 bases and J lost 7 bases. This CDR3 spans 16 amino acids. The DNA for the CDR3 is TGTGCCAGTAGAGAGACGGGACAGAATAAGAATTCACCCCTCCACTTT. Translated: CASRETGQNKNSPLHF.

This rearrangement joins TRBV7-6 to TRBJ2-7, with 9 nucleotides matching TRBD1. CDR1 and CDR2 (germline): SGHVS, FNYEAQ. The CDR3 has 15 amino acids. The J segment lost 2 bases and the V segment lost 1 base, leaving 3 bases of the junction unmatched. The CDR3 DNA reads TGTGCCAGCAGCTTAGGACAGGGGGAGACCTACGAGCAGTACTTC. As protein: CASSLGQGETYEQYF.